This is a list of T cell receptor beta chains from one sample in a study of T cell repertoires in cytomegalovirus infection. TCRdb redid the calling of the reads with MiXCR, one entry per CDR3 protein. Among about 340,000 distinct CDR3 sequences, 25% to 30% were seen once, and the ten largest hold around 18%. Antigens of these TCRs are unknown. This specimen was cultured PBMCs, taken from culture after CMV antigen stimulation. All receptors come from a human donor in good health (CMV status not recorded). Some clones in this sample may be carry-over from other donors' samples. The CDR3 runs from the conserved cysteine through the conserved F or W. The D gene is left open where the match is weak. Clone size, where shown, is once, few, many, or a class for clones that have expanded.

v_gene	abundance	j_gene	d_gene	CDR3aa	CDR3nt
TRBV6-6	.	TRBJ2-1	TRBD2	CASSYSGLAGVYNEQFF	TGTGCCAGCAGTTACTCGGGACTAGCGGGAGTATACAATGAGCAGTTCTTC
TRBV20-1	few	TRBJ2-3	TRBD2	CSARLPTSVDTQYF	TGCAGTGCTAGACTCCCGACTAGCGTAGATACGCAGTATTTT
TRBV20-1	.	TRBJ1-4	.	CSASRSGSTNEKLFF	TGCAGTGCTAGTCGGTCGGGATCAACTAATGAAAAACTGTTTTTT
TRBV27	.	TRBJ1-2	.	CASGKVGGEGYTF	TGTGCCAGCGGGAAGGTCGGGGGCGAAGGCTACACCTTC
TRBV2	.	TRBJ2-2	.	CALRRTGANTGELFF	TGTGCCTTGCGGCGAACGGGGGCGAACACCGGGGAGCTGTTTTTT
TRBV28	few	TRBJ2-7	TRBD2	CASAEGTSGLAGGPREQYF	TGTGCCAGCGCCGAGGGGACCTCTGGACTAGCGGGAGGGCCGAGGGAGCAGTACTTC
TRBV6-1	many	TRBJ2-7	TRBD2	CASSDPFTSGFSYEQYF	TGTGCCAGCAGTGACCCTTTCACTAGCGGGTTCTCCTACGAGCAGTACTTC
TRBV14	few	TRBJ2-3	.	CASSQDGQWGGRGDTQYF	TGTGCCAGCAGCCAAGATGGGCAATGGGGGGGCCGGGGAGATACGCAGTATTTT
TRBV18	few	TRBJ2-1	TRBD2	CASSPGLAGGPPYNEQFF	TGTGCCAGCTCACCCGGACTAGCGGGAGGGCCTCCTTACAATGAGCAGTTCTTC
TRBV7-9	.	TRBJ1-1	.	CASSWVGWNTEAFF	TGTGCCAGCAGCTGGGTGGGCTGGAACACTGAAGCTTTCTTT
TRBV12-3/TRBV12-4	few	TRBJ1-4	.	CASSSLGEKLFF	TGTGCCAGCAGTTCCCTCGGTGAAAAACTGTTTTTT
TRBV7-9	few	TRBJ1-4	.	CASSRTPGRDEKLFF	TGTGCCAGCAGTCGAACCCCGGGTAGGGATGAAAAACTGTTTTTT
TRBV12-3/TRBV12-4	many	TRBJ2-1	.	CASSSREKQFF	TGTGCCAGCAGTTCACGGGAAAAGCAGTTCTTC
TRBV5-6	few	TRBJ1-1	TRBD1	CASSLPDRYEAFF	TGTGCCAGCAGCTTACCGGACAGGTATGAAGCTTTCTTT
TRBV25-1	.	TRBJ2-7	.	CASSEFGQAAYEQYF	TGTGCCAGCAGTGAATTTGGGCAGGCCGCCTACGAGCAGTACTTC
TRBV7-9	few	TRBJ1-1	.	CASSPGFSTEAFF	TGTGCCAGCAGCCCAGGATTTAGCACTGAAGCTTTCTTT
TRBV6-1	.	TRBJ2-3	TRBD2	CASSGTSGPLATDTQYF	TGTGCCAGCAGCGGGACTAGCGGGCCCCTTGCCACAGATACGCAGTATTTT
TRBV28	.	TRBJ1-4	.	CASSPARTGEKLFF	TGTGCCAGCAGTCCGGCAAGGACCGGGGAAAAACTGTTTTTT
TRBV27	few	TRBJ2-1	TRBD2	CASSGSGSYNEQFF	TGTGCCAGCAGTGGAAGCGGGAGCTACAATGAGCAGTTCTTC
TRBV6-6	.	TRBJ2-3	.	CASTQGFLTDTQYF	TGTGCCAGCACCCAGGGGTTTCTCACAGATACGCAGTATTTT
TRBV12-3/TRBV12-4	many	TRBJ2-1	.	CASSLNRREQFF	TGTGCCAGCAGTCTCAATCGTAGAGAGCAGTTCTTC
TRBV20-1	few	TRBJ1-1	.	CSARGGRYTEAFF	TGCAGTGCTAGAGGGGGTCGATACACTGAAGCTTTCTTT
TRBV29-1	.	TRBJ2-5	TRBD1	CSVGQDQETQYF	TGCAGCGTCGGACAGGACCAAGAGACCCAGTACTTC
TRBV12-3/TRBV12-4	many	TRBJ1-1	.	CASSWGGDTEAFF	TGTGCCAGCAGTTGGGGGGGGGACACTGAAGCTTTCTTT
TRBV18	few	TRBJ2-3	TRBD2	CASSPPLAGNTDTQYF	TGTGCCAGCTCACCACCCTTAGCGGGGAACACAGATACGCAGTATTTT
TRBV19	.	TRBJ1-2	TRBD1	CASKSFGQVSYGYTF	TGTGCCAGTAAGTCTTTTGGACAGGTCTCCTATGGCTACACCTTC
TRBV24-1	.	TRBJ2-1	.	CATSEEGVGEQFF	TGTGCCACCAGTGAGGAAGGAGTGGGTGAGCAGTTCTTC
TRBV5-1	few	TRBJ2-3	.	CASSLGDRPGRDTQYF	TGCGCCAGCAGCTTGGGGGACCGGCCTGGGAGGGATACGCAGTATTTT
TRBV7-6	few	TRBJ2-1	TRBD2	CASSPSRVAGGPNEQFF	TGTGCCAGCAGCCCCTCCCGGGTTGCGGGGGGGCCCAATGAGCAGTTCTTC
TRBV7-2	many	TRBJ2-7	.	CASSLARPEGEQYF	TGTGCCAGCAGCTTAGCGCGTCCGGAGGGCGAGCAGTACTTC
TRBV28	.	TRBJ2-5	TRBD1	CASRQGVSETQYF	TGTGCCAGCAGACAGGGGGTGTCAGAGACCCAGTACTTC
TRBV7-9	.	TRBJ1-2	.	CASSPRMRGQGYGYTF	TGTGCCAGCAGCCCCCGTATGCGGGGACAAGGCTATGGCTACACCTTC
TRBV6-5	.	TRBJ1-1	TRBD1	CASSYSWGNRGLNTEAFF	TGTGCCAGCAGTTACTCGTGGGGGAACAGGGGCTTGAACACTGAAGCTTTCTTT
TRBV27	few	TRBJ2-7	TRBD2	CASSSGLAGYEQYF	TGTGCCAGCAGTTCCGGACTAGCGGGCTACGAGCAGTACTTC
TRBV28	few	TRBJ1-1	.	CASSPQVMVIEAFF	TGTGCCAGCAGTCCCCAAGTGATGGTGATTGAAGCTTTCTTT
TRBV27	.	TRBJ1-5	TRBD1	CASSLAPGGAYQPQHF	TGTGCCAGCAGTTTAGCGCCAGGGGGCGCTTATCAGCCCCAGCATTTT
TRBV28	few	TRBJ2-7	.	CASVGASGENEQYF	TGTGCCAGCGTGGGCGCCTCGGGGGAGAACGAGCAGTACTTC
TRBV11-2	few	TRBJ2-2	.	CASSLDPGVTGELFF	TGTGCCAGCAGCTTAGATCCCGGGGTCACCGGGGAGCTGTTTTTT
TRBV15	many	TRBJ1-2	.	CATSRQGMVDGYTF	TGTGCCACCAGCAGACAGGGAATGGTGGACGGCTACACCTTC
TRBV3-1	.	TRBJ2-3	.	CASSQWGGQEEDTQYF	TGTGCCAGCAGCCAATGGGGGGGACAGGAAGAAGATACGCAGTATTTT
TRBV6-8	.	TRBJ1-6	.	CASSPGVSPLHF	TGTGCCAGCAGTCCAGGGGTCTCACCCCTCCACTTT
TRBV5-4	.	TRBJ2-1	TRBD1	CASSPLGQVEQFF	TGTGCCAGCAGCCCATTAGGACAGGTTGAGCAGTTCTTC
TRBV7-9	.	TRBJ2-2	.	CASSYGTGYTGELFF	TGTGCCAGCAGCTATGGGACTGGCTACACCGGGGAGCTGTTTTTT
TRBV7-9	.	TRBJ2-2	.	CASSLDATNTGELFF	TGTGCCAGCAGCTTAGACGCAACGAACACCGGGGAGCTGTTTTTT
TRBV12-3/TRBV12-4	.	TRBJ1-2	.	CASRTDGPYGYTF	TGTGCCAGCAGAACCGACGGACCCTATGGCTACACCTTC
TRBV11-2	.	TRBJ2-1	TRBD2	CASTWTSGSDEQFF	TGTGCCAGCACCTGGACTAGCGGGAGCGATGAGCAGTTCTTC
TRBV7-2	many	TRBJ2-3	.	CASSSSGGTDTQYF	TGTGCCAGCAGCTCGTCCGGGGGCACAGATACGCAGTATTTT
TRBV6-1	many	TRBJ2-3	.	CASSESGASGDTQYF	TGTGCCAGCAGTGAATCGGGCGCCTCGGGAGATACGCAGTATTTT
TRBV10-3	few	TRBJ2-7	.	CAIRPDRSSYEQYF	TGTGCCATCAGACCCGACAGGAGCTCCTACGAGCAGTACTTC
TRBV24-1	.	TRBJ2-1	TRBD2	CATSDPTSGGYNEQFF	TGTGCCACCAGTGATCCCACTAGCGGGGGTTACAATGAGCAGTTCTTC
TRBV11-2	few	TRBJ1-1	.	CASSLEFGRKNTEAFF	TGTGCCAGCAGCTTAGAATTCGGGCGGAAGAACACTGAAGCTTTCTTT
TRBV27	.	TRBJ1-4	.	CASSWQVNEKLFF	TGTGCCAGCAGTTGGCAGGTTAATGAAAAACTGTTTTTT
TRBV25-1	.	TRBJ1-2	.	CASSGGGSAHGSSVYGYTF	TGTGCCAGCAGTGGAGGGGGTTCGGCACACGGTTCCTCGGTCTATGGCTACACCTTC
TRBV10-3	.	TRBJ1-3	.	CAIMEDPSGNTIYF	TGTGCCATCATGGAGGACCCCTCTGGAAACACCATATATTTT
TRBV7-2	many	TRBJ2-7	TRBD1	CASTTGQGYDEQYF	TGTGCCAGCACGACAGGACAGGGATACGACGAGCAGTACTTC
TRBV7-2	many	TRBJ2-1	TRBD2	CASSLRWVVASGPAYNEQFF	TGTGCCAGCAGCTTACGTTGGGTCGTGGCTAGCGGACCCGCCTACAATGAGCAGTTCTTC
TRBV6-1	few	TRBJ2-7	TRBD1	CASRATGVRHEQYF	TGTGCCAGCAGGGCCACAGGGGTGAGACACGAGCAGTACTTC
TRBV5-1	.	TRBJ2-2	.	CASSLERGTGELFF	TGCGCCAGCAGCTTGGAGCGTGGGACCGGGGAGCTGTTTTTT
TRBV7-9	.	TRBJ2-1	.	CASSPRIMGRQLETLGEQFF	TGTGCCAGCAGCCCCCGAATAATGGGGAGACAGCTCGAAACCCTTGGTGAGCAGTTCTTC